Following are 19 T cell receptor beta chains from one sample sequenced in a study of beta chain features in type 1 diabetes (dated by TCRdb to 2016 to 2019). The antigens of these receptors remain unknown. Libraries were prepared through the immunoSEQ multiplex PCR assay. The entire amount of isolated RNA was reverse transcribed using the High Capacity cDNA Reverse Transcription Kit, so the sequenced TCRB transcripts were expressed ones. TCRdb provides this immuneACCESS table in a form limited to in-frame rearrangements. Some clones are lacking; in checked studies, under half of them reflect an unresolved V gene, and why the rest are absent is not known. This sample lists 100,000 to 150,000 clones; 7% to 10% were detected once. 0.7% to 0.85% of the sample belongs to the ten largest clones. Study-wide findings and limitations: In all four CD4+ subsets, TCRB CDR3 length was moderately but significantly shorter in type 1 diabetes patients.

The source material was central memory CD4+ T cells from blood. Receptor source: a young man with type 1 diabetes.

This clone was detected a few times. The chain links TRBV7-3 to TRBJ2-6; no definite D call. Per the germline V gene, CDR1 is SGHTA and CDR2 is FQGTGA. Trimming left V 0 bases short and J 0 bases short, with 15 bases between. The CDR3 length is 19 residues. The CDR3 protein is CASSLTPISSASGANVLTF. CDR3 nucleotide sequence: TGTGCCAGCAGCTTAACCCCCATTTCGAGTGCCTCTGGGGCCAACGTCCTGACTTTC.

The J gene is TRBJ1-2, the V gene TRBV2; possible D gene TRBD1, 6 bases. This CDR3 has 13 residues. Between the trimmed V and J ends, which lost 4 bases and 2 bases, there was a span of 8 bases. The germline gives CDR1 SNHLY, CDR2 FYNNEI. The CDR3 nucleotides are TGTGCCAGCAGTGGGACAGCCAACTATGGCTACACCTTC. Its translation is CASSGTANYGYTF.

The J gene is TRBJ2-3, the V gene TRBV4-1; no reliable D call. The CDR3 length is 17 residues. The germline gives CDR1 MGHRA, CDR2 YSYEKL. V was trimmed by 1 base and J by 1 base, leaving 15 bases between them. The CDR3 here is CASSQGYLYGGTDTQYF. The CDR3 DNA is TGCGCCAGCAGCCAAGGTTATTTATACGGTGGCACAGATACGCAGTATTTT.

The V and J genes are TRBV11-3 and TRBJ2-7, with 10 positions matching TRBD1. This CDR3 comprises 15 residues. The junction had 6 bases not matched to a gene; V was cut back by 5 bases and J by 2 bases. Germline CDR1 SGHNT, CDR2 YENEEA. The CDR3 nucleotides read TGTGCCAGCAGCCCCGCCGGGACAGGGGCCTACGAGCAGTACTTC. It is translated as CASSPAGTGAYEQYF. Full variable domain (remainder filled in from reference TRBV11-3 and TRBJ2-7): EAGVVQSPRYKIIEKKQPVAFWCNPISGHNTLYWYLQNLGQGPELLIRYENEEAVDDSQLPKDRFSAERLKGVDSTLKIQPAELGDSAVYLCASSPAGTGAYEQYFGPGTRLTVT.

This clone is deemed medium-sized. The genes are TRBV28 and TRBJ1-4, with a tentative D call TRBD1 (5 bases). Germline loops: CDR1 MDHEN, CDR2 SYDVKM. The CDR3 is 14 residues long. Trimming cost V 3 bases and J 7 bases, with 12 bases left between them. This chain's CDR3 is CASSFPGGSEKLFF. DNA for the CDR3: TGTGCCAGCAGTTTTCCCGGGGGAAGTGAAAAACTGTTTTTT.

The chain links TRBV28 to TRBJ1-2; 7 nucleotides agree with TRBD1. Trimming cost V 6 bases and J 8 bases; bases outside gene matches: 12. The CDR3 length is 14 residues. Per germline, CDR1 MDHEN and CDR2 SYDVKM. The DNA for the CDR3 is TGTGCCAGCAGATCCGAGGGGGCGCTTGGGGGCTACACCTTC. Amino acids: CASRSEGALGGYTF.

This clone was seen only a few times. The chain employs TRBV10-3 and TRBJ2-1; TRBD2 matches 11 bases. This CDR3 comprises 15 residues. V lost 5 bases and J lost 7; bases outside the gene matches: 7. CDR1 ENHRY and CDR2 SYGVKD come from the germline V gene. The CDR3 spells CAISPSTSGENEQFF. In DNA form, the CDR3 reads TGTGCCATCAGTCCATCGACTAGCGGGGAAAATGAGCAGTTCTTC.

V is TRBV27 and J is TRBJ2-3; D is ambiguous. Looked up from germline, CDR1 is MNHEY and CDR2 is SMNVEV (reference sequence). There are 12 residues in the CDR3. V lost 4 bases, J lost 2 bases, and 4 bases lay in between. The CDR3 spells CASSSYTDTQYF. CDR3 sequence (DNA): TGTGCCAGCAGTTCTTACACAGATACGCAGTATTTT.

V is TRBV4-2 and J is TRBJ2-6, with a possible D match to TRBD2 (7 bases). V lost 1 base to trimming and J lost 3 bases, with 13 bases between them. The CDR3 length is 17 residues. Per the germline V gene, CDR1 is LGHNA and CDR2 is YNFKEQ. The chain's CDR3 is CASSQGGGAGGANVLTF. The CDR3 DNA reads TGTGCCAGCAGCCAAGGTGGGGGGGCTGGTGGGGCCAACGTCCTGACTTTC.

This clone has only a few counts. The rearrangement links TRBV4-2 to TRBJ1-5; perhaps TRBD1 as D (5 bases). Deletions cut 0 bases from V and 6 bases from J, with 12 bases between. Germline CDR1 is LGHNA and CDR2 is YNFKEQ. This CDR3 comprises 15 residues. The CDR3 here is CASSQDPQGSQPQHF. The CDR3 DNA sequence: TGTGCCAGCAGCCAAGATCCCCAGGGAAGTCAGCCCCAGCATTTT.

Only a few counts were recorded for this clone. V usage is TRBV7-8 and J usage is TRBJ2-5, with TRBD2 identical over 12 bases. Germline V gene sequence: CDR1 SGHVS, CDR2 FQNEAQ. This CDR3 spans 15 amino acids. The J segment lost 5 bases and the V segment lost 3 bases, leaving 4 bases of the junction unmatched. The CDR3 sequence: CASSFSGTSGETQYF. In DNA form, the CDR3 reads TGTGCCAGCAGCTTCTCCGGGACTAGCGGGGAGACCCAGTACTTC. The full variable domain, with the rest looked up from reference TRBV7-8 and TRBJ2-5, is GAGVSQSPRYKVAKRGQDVALRCDPISGHVSLFWYQQALGQGPEFLTYFQNEAQLDKSGLPSDRFFAERPEGSVSTLKIQRTQQEDSAVYLCASSFSGTSGETQYFGPGTRLLVL.

The table lists this clone with many counts. This rearrangement joins TRBV15 to TRBJ1-4; D is possibly TRBD1 (5 bases). This CDR3 has 16 amino acids. The V end was cut by 3 bases, the J end by 7 bases, with 18 bases between. CDR1 is LNHNV and CDR2 is YYDKDF in the germline V gene (reference sequence). CDR3 DNA sequence: TGTGCCACCAGCAGGAACCGGGACTCTGTAACTGAAAAACTGTTTTTT. Amino acid sequence: CATSRNRDSVTEKLFF. The full variable domain, completed using reference TRBV15 and TRBJ1-4, is DAMVIQNPRYQVTQFGKPVTLSCSQTLNHNVMYWYQQKSSQAPKLLFHYYDKDFNNEADTPDNFQSRRPNTSFCFLDIRSPGLGDTAMYLCATSRNRDSVTEKLFFGSGTQLSVL.

This clone was recorded a few times. The chain uses TRBV2 and TRBJ2-3, with 7 positions matching TRBD1. The CDR3 length is 14 residues. V lost 7 bases to trimming and J lost 1 base; unmatched junction nucleotides: 5. Germline V gene lookup returns CDR1 SNHLY and CDR2 FYNNEI. Written as DNA, the CDR3 is TGTGCCAGCACCCCGGGACAGCGCACAGATACGCAGTATTTT. Encoded protein: CASTPGQRTDTQYF. The variable domain in full, with the rest retrieved from reference TRBV2 and TRBJ2-3, is EPEVTQTPSHQVTQMGQEVILRCVPISNHLYFYWYRQILGQKVEFLVSFYNNEISEKSEIFDDQFSVERPDGSNFTLKIRSTKLEDSAMYFCASTPGQRTDTQYFGPGTRLTVL.

This clone was recorded many times. V is TRBV9 and J is TRBJ2-7; D is unresolved. Per germline, CDR1 SGDLS and CDR2 YYNGEE. V lost 3 bases and J 1 base, leaving 8 bases between the germline ends. CDR3 length equals 13 residues. This chain's CDR3 is CASSASSSYEQYF. CDR3 nucleotides: TGTGCCAGCAGCGCGTCTTCTTCCTACGAGCAGTACTTC.

A few counts support this clone. The rearrangement joins TRBV5-6 to TRBJ2-3, with D unclear. Germline loops: CDR1 SGHDT, CDR2 YYEEEE. This CDR3 has 16 amino acids. The V gene lost 0 bases and the J gene lost 0 bases, with 11 bases spanning the gap. CDR3 nucleotide sequence: TGTGCCAGCAGCTTGGCCCGGCGACTCAGCACAGATACGCAGTATTTT. Its translation: CASSLARRLSTDTQYF. Based on the CDR3 plus reference TRBV5-6 and TRBJ2-3, the full variable domain is DAGVTQSPTHLIKTRGQQVTLRCSPKSGHDTVSWYQQALGQGPQFIFQYYEEEERQRGNFPDRFSGHQFPNYSSELNVNALLLGDSALYLCASSLARRLSTDTQYFGPGTRLTVL.

This clone was seen ten or more times. The chain employs TRBV7-2 and TRBJ1-5, with a weak D call TRBD1 (6 bases). There are 13 residues in the CDR3. V shed 1 base and J shed 7 bases, with 8 bases lying between them. The V gene's germline CDR1 is SGHTA and CDR2 FQGNSA. The CDR3 DNA sequence: TGTGCCAGCAGCTTAGGAGACAGGCAGCCCCAGCATTTT. Protein: CASSLGDRQPQHF.

The chain employs TRBV6-4 and TRBJ1-1, with D uncertain. Germline CDR1 reads MRHNA; CDR2 reads SNTAGT. This CDR3 has 15 amino acids. V was trimmed by 6 bases and J by 3 bases, leaving 17 bases between them. As DNA, the CDR3 is TGTGCCAGCAGGCCCGAACACCAAGTGGACACTGAAGCTTTCTTT. Residues: CASRPEHQVDTEAFF.

The J gene is TRBJ2-1, the V gene TRBV11-3; D perhaps matches TRBD2 (6 bases). The germline V and J ends were trimmed by 5 bases and 4 bases, with 15 bases remaining between them. This CDR3 has 15 residues. The germline V gene encodes CDR1 SGHNT and CDR2 YENEEA. CDR3 sequence reads: CASSPGVAEYNEQFF. The CDR3 coding sequence is TGTGCCAGCAGCCCGGGGGTCGCCGAGTACAATGAGCAGTTCTTC. Complete variable domain (other parts from reference TRBV11-3 and TRBJ2-1): EAGVVQSPRYKIIEKKQPVAFWCNPISGHNTLYWYLQNLGQGPELLIRYENEEAVDDSQLPKDRFSAERLKGVDSTLKIQPAELGDSAVYLCASSPGVAEYNEQFFGPGTRLTVL.

The table lists this clone with a few counts. The rearrangement links TRBV2 to TRBJ2-5; a possible D gene is TRBD2 (7 bases). From germline, CDR1 is SNHLY and CDR2 FYNNEI. Trimming removed 3 bases at V and 5 bases at J, with 13 bases between. This CDR3 comprises 14 residues. The CDR3, as DNA: TGTGCCAGCAGTGAGGAGGCGGGGGCGGAGACCCAGTACTTC. Translation: CASSEEAGAETQYF. Full variable domain (remainder filled in from reference TRBV2 and TRBJ2-5): EPEVTQTPSHQVTQMGQEVILRCVPISNHLYFYWYRQILGQKVEFLVSFYNNEISEKSEIFDDQFSVERPDGSNFTLKIRSTKLEDSAMYFCASSEEAGAETQYFGPGTRLLVL.